These 32 T cell receptor beta chains originate from one sample sequenced in a study of T cells in Graves' hyperthyroidism and ophthalmopathy. Amplification of TCR beta CDR3 regions was performed using RNA transcripts as template. When the TCR CDR3 underwent first-round RT-PCR, the HTBI primer set was used. TCRdb fed the multiplex PCR reads into MiXCR, producing one record per CDR3 protein. The sample has about 640,000 distinct CDR3 sequences, more than 14% seen once. The sample was blood. These receptors were collected from a woman aged 50 to 65 with Graves' ophthalmopathy.

The sample holds many counts of this clonotype. The chain employs TRBV20-1 and TRBJ2-3; D is unresolved. Germline CDR1 reads DFQATT; CDR2 reads SNEGSKA (reference sequence). There are 10 residues in the CDR3. V was trimmed by 3 bases and J by 6 bases, leaving 4 bases between them. The CDR3 loop reads CSASGDTQYF. CDR3 coding DNA: TGCAGTGCTAGCGGGGATACGCAGTATTTT.

The chain links TRBV5-1 to TRBJ2-1; D is ambiguous. The CDR3 length is 14 residues. The germline V gene encodes CDR1 SGHRS and CDR2 YFSETQ. The V gene lost 1 base and the J gene lost 5 bases, with 10 bases spanning the gap. Here the CDR3 reads CASSLFAPDNEQFF. DNA of the CDR3: TGCGCCAGCAGCTTGTTTGCACCCGACAATGAGCAGTTCTTC.

The chain recombines TRBV29-1 with TRBJ2-7, with D possibly TRBD1 on 6 matching bases. Per the germline V gene, CDR1 is SQVTM and CDR2 is ANQGSEA. The CDR3 spans 15 residues. V was trimmed by 3 bases and J by 2 bases, leaving 17 bases between them. Written as DNA, the CDR3 is TGCAGCGTTGATGGGGTCGGGACAAGGACCTACGAGCAGTACTTC. Protein product: CSVDGVGTRTYEQYF.

This clonotype appeared a single time. A clone one base away is much larger, so this may be a read error. This sequence joins TRBV6-2 or TRBV6-3 and TRBJ2-7; 9 bases are shared with TRBD2. The CDR3 runs 14 residues. V shed 6 bases, J shed 6 bases, and the junction held 9 bases outside the gene matches. The germline V gene has CDR1 MNHEY and CDR2 SVGEGT. CDR3 region: CASSPGGAGGEQYF. In nucleotides, the CDR3 is TGTGCCAGCAGCCCGGGGGGAGCGGGAGGCGAGCAGTACTTC.

In this sample, this clonotype turned up many times. The chain employs TRBV7-9 and TRBJ2-7; possibly TRBD2 for D (5 bases). V lost 3 bases and J 7 bases, leaving 10 bases between the germline ends. Germline V CDR1 and CDR2: SEHNR, FQNEAQ (reference sequence). The CDR3 consists of 12 residues. The CDR3 DNA sequence: TGTGCCAGCAGCTTCCGGATAGCGGAGCAGTACTTC. Amino acid sequence: CASSFRIAEQYF. Complete variable domain (other parts from reference TRBV7-9 and TRBJ2-7): DTGVSQNPRHKITKRGQNVTFRCDPISEHNRLYWYRQTLGQGPEFLTYFQNEAQLEKSRLLSDRFSAERPKGSFSTLEIQRTEQGDSAMYLCASSFRIAEQYFGPGTRLTVT.

On this clonotype itself: A much larger clonotype is one base distant, so this may be a read error. The CDR3 loop reads CASSQGLAGGPYSEQFF. In DNA form, the CDR3 reads TGTGCCAGCAGCCAAGGACTAGCGGGAGGGCCCTACAGTGAGCAGTTCTTC. This rearrangement joins TRBV3-1 to TRBJ2-1, with 14 bases that match TRBD2. The CDR3 spans 17 residues. Per germline, CDR1 LGHDT and CDR2 YNNKEL (reference sequence).

This chain joins TRBV5-8 and TRBJ2-2; D is perhaps TRBD1 (6 bases). The CDR3 loop spans 15 amino acids. Trimming cost V 5 bases and J 1 base, with 12 bases left between them. Per germline, CDR1 SGHTS and CDR2 YDEGEE. The CDR3 loop is CASRGTIQNTGELFF. CDR3 nucleotide sequence: TGTGCCAGCAGAGGGACAATCCAGAACACCGGGGAGCTGTTTTTT.

This clonotype was seen at least ten times. The chain links TRBV2 to TRBJ2-7; D is uncertain. Trimming removed 7 bases at V and 6 bases at J, with 7 bases between. CDR1 and CDR2 from the germline V gene are SNHLY and FYNNEI. The CDR3 has 10 amino acids. This CDR3 is CASKGFEQYF. In nucleotides, the CDR3 is TGTGCCAGCAAGGGTTTCGAGCAGTACTTC. Drawing the rest from reference TRBV2 and TRBJ2-7, the complete variable domain is EPEVTQTPSHQVTQMGQEVILRCVPISNHLYFYWYRQILGQKVEFLVSFYNNEISEKSEIFDDQFSVERPDGSNFTLKIRSTKLEDSAMYFCASKGFEQYFGPGTRLTVT.

This clonotype was picked up many times. The chain joins TRBV20-1 to TRBJ2-5; D uncertain. The CDR3 sequence is 11 residues long. V was shortened by 1 base and J by 13 bases, with 13 bases between the two germline ends. The V gene's germline CDR1 is DFQATT and CDR2 SNEGSKA (reference sequence). Written as DNA, the CDR3 is TGCAGTGCTAGAGTGGACGGCTCGTGGTACTTC. Its protein is CSARVDGSWYF.

J is TRBJ2-3 and V is TRBV20-1; 10 bases line up with TRBD2. The germline V gene has CDR1 DFQATT and CDR2 SNEGSKA (reference sequence). The CDR3 has 15 residues. V was clipped by 8 bases and J by 5 bases; unmatched bases: 13. DNA for the CDR3: TGCAGTTTCAGAAGCGGGACTAGCGCTTTAGATACGCAGTATTTT. As protein: CSFRSGTSALDTQYF.

The J gene is TRBJ1-1, the V gene TRBV7-9; TRBD1 agrees at 7 bases. The CDR3 loop spans 15 amino acids. V dropped 4 bases and J dropped 2; count of bases not matched to a gene: 7. CDR1 is SEHNR, CDR2 FQNEAQ, per germline (reference sequence). Here the CDR3 reads CASSSATGLNTEAFF. CDR3 coding DNA: TGTGCCAGCAGCTCAGCGACAGGGCTCAACACTGAAGCTTTCTTT.

This clonotype was seen ten or more times. The genes are TRBV15 and TRBJ2-3, with a possible D match to TRBD2 (7 bases). Trimming cost V 6 bases and J 0 bases, with 16 bases left between them. The length of the CDR3 is 16 residues. Per germline, CDR1 LNHNV and CDR2 YYDKDF (reference sequence). CDR3 in amino acids: CATRKRGGGSTDTQYF. CDR3 in DNA: TGTGCCACCAGGAAGAGGGGGGGGGGAAGCACAGATACGCAGTATTTT.

The rearrangement joins TRBV6-2 or TRBV6-3 to TRBJ2-7, with 8 bases that match TRBD2. CDR3 length equals 18 residues. Unmatched junction bases numbered 18, after V lost 6 bases and J lost 2 bases. Germline V gene lookup returns CDR1 MNHEY and CDR2 SVGEGT. As DNA, the CDR3 is TGTGCCAGCAGCTCAACGCCCGGCGGGAGGAAAATTACCTACGAGCAGTACTTC. Encoded protein: CASSSTPGGRKITYEQYF.

This clonotype appeared many times. This chain joins TRBV7-2 and TRBJ2-1; the match to TRBD2 covers 15 bases. Germline-derived CDR1 and CDR2 are SGHTA and FQGNSA. J was trimmed by 8 bases and V by 2 bases; bases with no gene match: 1. The CDR3 contains 15 residues. CDR3 sequence reads: CASSLWTSGRDEQFF. The DNA for the CDR3 is TGTGCCAGCAGCTTATGGACTAGCGGGAGGGATGAGCAGTTCTTC.

The rearrangement uses TRBV4-3 and TRBJ1-2; TRBD1 aligns across 8 bases. CDR3 length: 14 residues. The trim removed 3 bases at V and 4 bases at J, leaving 4 bases unmatched. Germline CDR1 and CDR2: LGHNA and YSLEER. The CDR3 nucleotides read TGCGCCAGCAGCCAGTCCAGGGGGCTCTATGGCTACACCTTC. Its translation: CASSQSRGLYGYTF.

This clonotype showed up many times. The J gene is TRBJ1-2, the V gene TRBV7-8, with a possible D match to TRBD1 (5 bases). CDR1 is SGHVS and CDR2 is FQNEAQ in the germline V gene. The CDR3 length is 16 residues. V was shortened by 2 bases and J by 6 bases, with 19 bases between the two germline ends. CDR3 sequence (DNA): TGTGCCAGCAGCTTAATTTATTTGAGGGGTCGGGATGGCTACACCTTC. Translating gives CASSLIYLRGRDGYTF.

This clonotype was seen at least ten times. J is TRBJ2-5 and V is TRBV20-1, with TRBD2 matching over 11 bases. The CDR3 loop spans 19 amino acids. CDR1 and CDR2 (germline): DFQATT, SNEGSKA (reference sequence). The V segment lost 6 bases and the J segment 5 bases; nucleotides outside the gene matches: 23. CDR3 sequence (DNA): TGCAGTGCAAGTTTACTAGCGGGAGTGGATTTTCGGAGGGGGGAGACCCAGTACTTC. Its protein is CSASLLAGVDFRRGETQYF.

At least ten counts were recorded for this clonotype. The chain combines TRBV7-2 with TRBJ1-1; D call uncertain. The CDR3 spans 14 residues. The germline V gene has CDR1 SGHTA and CDR2 FQGNSA. V lost 2 bases to trimming and J lost 5 bases, with 12 bases between them. CDR3 residues: CASSLISLGTEAFF. The CDR3 nucleotides read TGTGCCAGCAGCTTAATTTCCTTGGGGACTGAAGCTTTCTTT. Full variable domain (rest looked up from reference TRBV7-2 and TRBJ1-1): GAGVSQSPSNKVTEKGKDVELRCDPISGHTALYWYRQSLGQGLEFLIYFQGNSAPDKSGLPSDRFSAERTGGSVSTLTIQRTQQEDSAVYLCASSLISLGTEAFFGQGTRLTVV.

This chain uses TRBV28 with TRBJ1-2; 9 nucleotides match TRBD1. Germline-derived CDR1 and CDR2 are MDHEN and SYDVKM. V was pared by 7 bases and J by 7 bases, with 4 bases of the junction left unmatched. The CDR3 totals 12 residues. Written as DNA, the CDR3 is TGTGCCAGCACGGGGACAGGGTTTGGCTACACCTTC. This gives the protein CASTGTGFGYTF.

There are a few counts of this clonotype. V gene TRBV6-5 combines with J gene TRBJ1-1; D not resolved. V lost 0 bases and J lost 1, with 6 bases in between. This CDR3 spans 14 amino acids. CDR1 and CDR2 (germline): MNHEY, SVGAGI. In nucleotides, the CDR3 is TGTGCCAGCAGTTACTCTGGGAAGAACACTGAAGCTTTCTTT. It codes for CASSYSGKNTEAFF.

This clonotype has ten or more counts. The chain recombines TRBV20-1 with TRBJ2-3; D gene uncertain. This CDR3 has 12 residues. V lost 3 bases and J 6 bases, leaving 10 bases between the germline ends. CDR1 is DFQATT and CDR2 is SNEGSKA in the germline V gene (reference sequence). The DNA for the CDR3 is TGCAGTGCTAGCGGGTGGGCGGATACGCAGTATTTT. Amino acid sequence: CSASGWADTQYF.

This clonotype turned up a few times. The V call is TRBV30, the J call TRBJ1-5; 8 bases agree with TRBD1. In germline, CDR1 is GTSNPN, CDR2 SVGIG (reference sequence). Trimming took 5 bases from V and 1 from J; bases not matched to a gene: 4. The CDR3 consists of 14 residues. CDR3 sequence reads: CAWARGQSNQPQHF. The CDR3 nucleotides are TGTGCCTGGGCCAGGGGGCAGAGCAATCAGCCCCAGCATTTT.

CDR3 residues: CASSRTGGAETQYF. DNA for the CDR3: TGTGCCAGCAGCCGGACAGGGGGCGCGGAGACCCAGTACTTC. V and J are TRBV14 and TRBJ2-5; 11 positions match TRBD1. V was pared by 4 bases and J by 5 bases, with 3 bases of the junction left unmatched. The V gene's germline CDR1 is SGHDN and CDR2 FVKESK. The CDR3 is made up of 14 amino acids.

The chain joins TRBV3-1 to TRBJ2-5, with 10 bases aligning to TRBD2. The CDR3 is made up of 18 amino acids. Trimming at V came to 5 bases and at J to 2 bases, leaving 14 bases not matched to a gene. Germline assignment: CDR1 LGHDT and CDR2 YNNKEL (reference sequence). The CDR3 coding sequence is TGTGCCAGCAGCAGGAGAGCGGGAGGGCCACCCTTACAAGAGACCCAGTACTTC. As protein: CASSRRAGGPPLQETQYF.

This clonotype was observed at least ten times. The genes are TRBV15 and TRBJ1-1; the D gene is possibly TRBD1 (5 bases). CDR3 length: 14 residues. The germline V gene has CDR1 LNHNV and CDR2 YYDKDF (reference sequence). Trimming removed 1 base from V and 1 base from J, with 7 bases in between. The CDR3: CATSRVTGNTEAFF. The DNA of the CDR3 is TGTGCCACCAGCAGAGTTACAGGGAACACTGAAGCTTTCTTT.

The CDR3 region has the DNA TGTGCCAGCAGCCCTTCACAAAGAAACACCATATATTTT. Encoded protein: CASSPSQRNTIYF. The V gene is TRBV3-1, the J gene TRBJ1-3; D uncertain. This CDR3 has 13 amino acids. V was shortened by 4 bases and J by 5 bases, with 9 bases between the two germline ends. Germline loops: CDR1 LGHDT, CDR2 YNNKEL (reference sequence).

The sample holds one count of this clonotype. J is TRBJ2-1 and V is TRBV11-3; 9 bases agree with TRBD1. V trimming: 4 bases; J trimming: 12 bases; junction bases outside the gene matches: 19. The CDR3 spans 17 residues. Germline V gives CDR1 SGHNT, CDR2 YENEEA. The DNA for the CDR3 is TGTGCCAGCAGCTGGATCCCTATGGGGACAGGGAACACTGGGCAGTTCTTC. Translating it yields CASSWIPMGTGNTGQFF.

This clonotype showed up just a few times. The chain couples TRBV6-2 or TRBV6-3 to TRBJ2-7; D not certain. The germline V gene has CDR1 MNHEY and CDR2 SVGEGT. The CDR3 consists of 12 residues. Trimming pared 3 bases from V and 6 bases from J, leaving 9 bases between. In nucleotides, the CDR3 is TGTGCCAGCAGTTATCGATTGCGCGAGCAGTACTTC. Protein product: CASSYRLREQYF.

This clonotype was counted ten times or more. V usage is TRBV6-2 or TRBV6-3 and J usage is TRBJ2-6; D unclear. Deletions cut 4 bases from V and 0 bases from J, with 10 bases between. This CDR3 contains 16 residues. In germline, CDR1 is MNHEY, CDR2 SVGEGT. Here the CDR3 reads CASSLVSPSGANVLTF. Here the CDR3 DNA reads TGTGCCAGCAGTTTGGTCAGCCCCTCTGGGGCCAACGTCCTGACTTTC.

The V gene is TRBV12-3 or TRBV12-4, the J gene TRBJ2-1; TRBD1 aligns across 9 bases. The V segment lost 6 bases and the J segment 6 bases; nucleotides outside the gene matches: 9. The CDR3 is 15 amino acids. The CDR3 loop reads CASSTGTGHINEQFF. As DNA, the CDR3 is TGTGCCAGCAGCACCGGGACAGGGCATATCAATGAGCAGTTCTTC.

This sequence joins TRBV10-3 and TRBJ1-2; 7 bases fit TRBD1. The V gene end was trimmed by 6 bases and the J gene end by 6 bases; junction bases not matched to a gene: 7. CDR1 and CDR2 (germline): ENHRY, SYGVKD. The CDR3 is 13 amino acids. CDR3 bases: TGTGCCATCAGAGTACAGGGGTTGGATGGCTACACCTTC. Translating it yields CAIRVQGLDGYTF.

This clonotype was recorded many times. This sequence joins TRBV30 and TRBJ1-1; TRBD1 might be the D (5 bases). CDR3 length: 13 amino acids. The V gene lost 4 bases and the J gene lost 5 bases, with 14 bases spanning the gap. Germline lookup yields CDR1 GTSNPN and CDR2 SVGIG (reference sequence). The CDR3, as DNA: TGTGCCTGGAAATCAGGGTGGGGTACTGAAGCTTTCTTT. Translated: CAWKSGWGTEAFF.